A selection of T cell receptor beta chains follows, all from one sample in a study of shared clonotypes between healthy human individuals. Produced via immunoSEQ multiplex PCR; TCRdb's table is partial and in-frame only. The table lists about 1.1 million clones, 70% to 80% of them singletons. Sequencing input: memory CD4+ T cells from PBMCs. The receptors here all came from a young man in good health. Some clones in this sample may be carry-over from other donors' samples. Each CDR3 is given with its conserved first and last residue. A D gene is named only where the DNA matches it firmly. Clone size is not always given. Where it is, it says once, few, many or a class for expanded clones.

D	V	size	J	CDR3	DNA
NA	TRBV5-1	NA	TRBJ1-1	CASSLDIAPSTEAFF	TGCGCCAGCAGCTTGGACATTGCCCCATCCACTGAAGCTTTCTTT
NA	TRBV5-6	NA	TRBJ2-3	CASSLGGPYTQYF	TGTGCCAGCAGCTTGGGAGGACCCTACACGCAGTATTTT
TRBD2	TRBV7-3	NA	TRBJ2-1	CASSPTSGRANEQFF	TGTGCCAGCAGCCCTACTAGCGGGAGGGCCAATGAGCAGTTCTTC
NA	TRBV7-2	NA	TRBJ1-2	CASSQGLANYGYTF	TGTGCCAGCAGCCAGGGGTTAGCTAACTATGGCTACACCTTC
NA	TRBV28	many	TRBJ2-1	CASPSRGADSYNEQFF	TGTGCCAGCCCATCTAGGGGCGCAGACTCCTACAATGAGCAGTTCTTC
TRBD1	TRBV28	NA	TRBJ1-2	CASSLRDSRYGYTF	TGTGCCAGCAGTTTAAGGGACAGCCGCTATGGCTACACCTTC
NA	TRBV19	NA	TRBJ1-4	CASSIQQGSNEKLFF	TGTGCCAGTAGTATCCAACAGGGCTCTAATGAAAAACTGTTTTTT
NA	TRBV5-4	NA	TRBJ2-3	CASRPDVGTDTQYF	TGTGCCAGCAGACCGGACGTGGGCACAGATACGCAGTATTTT
NA	TRBV5-1	NA	TRBJ2-5	CASSPTGAAQETQYF	TGCGCCAGCAGCCCCACCGGAGCGGCCCAAGAGACCCAGTACTTC
TRBD1	TRBV27	NA	TRBJ1-2	CASRNRGLLNYGYTF	TGTGCCAGCAGAAACAGGGGGCTCCTTAACTATGGCTACACCTTC
NA	TRBV29-1	few	TRBJ1-1	CSARDIRTEAFF	TGCAGCGCAAGGGACATCAGGACTGAAGCTTTCTTT
NA	TRBV2	NA	TRBJ1-3	CASSVVAVLGTFSGNTIYF	TGTGCCAGCAGTGTTGTAGCAGTCCTAGGTACTTTCTCGGGAAACACCATATATTTT
NA	TRBV5-1	NA	TRBJ2-1	CASSLRRGYNEQFF	TGCGCCAGCAGCCTAAGAAGGGGATACAATGAGCAGTTCTTC
TRBD2	TRBV5-1	NA	TRBJ2-1	CASGLAAGAVGEQFF	TGCGCCAGCGGACTTGCGGCGGGAGCTGTAGGGGAGCAGTTCTTC
NA	TRBV14	NA	TRBJ2-6	CASSQLDSRSSGANVLTF	TGTGCCAGCAGCCAGCTGGACAGCCGTAGCTCTGGGGCCAACGTCCTGACTTTC
NA	TRBV7-8	NA	TRBJ1-5	CASSRQVDQPQHF	TGTGCCAGCAGCCGGCAGGTCGATCAGCCCCAGCATTTT
NA	TRBV7-2	few	TRBJ2-5	CASSLGQQETQYF	TGTGCCAGCAGCTTAGGACAGCAAGAGACCCAGTACTTC
TRBD2	TRBV7-2	few	TRBJ2-5	CASSLTSADPTQYF	TGTGCCAGCAGCCTGACTAGCGCCGATCCGACCCAGTACTTC
NA	TRBV6-5	NA	TRBJ2-7	CASSFFQHYEQYF	TGTGCCAGCAGTTTTTTCCAGCACTACGAGCAGTACTTC
NA	TRBV27	NA	TRBJ2-6	CASSTSRTSGTFSGANVLTF	NA
NA	TRBV5-6	many	TRBJ2-4	CASSSRRSQVNIQYF	TGTGCCAGCAGCTCGAGACGCTCCCAAGTGAACATTCAGTACTTC
TRBD2	TRBV7-7	NA	TRBJ2-3	CASSPSGSGGTQYF	TGTGCCAGCAGCCCTAGCGGGAGTGGGGGTACGCAGTATTTT
NA	TRBV2	NA	TRBJ1-2	CASLWEEGRGGYTF	TGTGCCAGCCTCTGGGAAGAGGGAAGGGGTGGCTACACCTTC
NA	TRBV5-1	NA	TRBJ2-7	CASSLTSGQPYEQYF	NA
NA	TRBV4-1	NA	TRBJ2-2	CASSQERGIRHTGELFF	TGCGCCAGCAGCCAAGAGAGGGGGATTCGGCACACCGGGGAGCTGTTTTTT
NA	TRBV28	NA	TRBJ1-5	CASTRGSNQPQHF	TGTGCCAGCACCAGGGGTAGCAATCAGCCCCAGCATTTT
NA	TRBV30	NA	TRBJ2-3	CAWSDVSTQYF	TGTGCCTGGAGTGACGTCAGTACGCAGTATTTT
NA	TRBV6-1	NA	TRBJ2-5	CASTGDSRETQYF	TGTGCCAGTACAGGCGACAGTAGAGAGACCCAGTACTTC
NA	TRBV7-6	many	TRBJ2-6	CASSGGSGANVLTF	TGTGCCAGCAGCGGGGGCTCTGGGGCCAACGTCCTGACTTTC
NA	TRBV18	NA	TRBJ1-1	CASSPLPMNTEAFF	TGTGCCAGCTCACCATTACCGATGAACACTGAAGCTTTCTTT
NA	TRBV2	NA	TRBJ1-3	CASSDTLGSGNTIYF	TGTGCCAGCAGTGATACCCTCGGCTCTGGAAACACCATATATTTT
NA	TRBV6-6	NA	TRBJ2-3	CASSYPTRSNTQYF	TGTGCCAGCAGTTACCCCACGAGGTCAAATACGCAGTATTTT
NA	TRBV7-9	few	TRBJ1-4	CASSRGTNNEKLFF	TGTGCCAGCAGCCGCGGGACTAATAATGAAAAACTGTTTTTT
NA	TRBV30	once	TRBJ2-3	CAWGLQGTQYF	TGTGCCTGGGGCCTACAGGGTACGCAGTATTTT
NA	TRBV28	NA	TRBJ2-7	CASSSPHRPDIYEQYF	TGTGCCAGCAGCTCACCCCACAGGCCCGATATCTACGAGCAGTACTTC
TRBD1	TRBV5-4	few	TRBJ1-3	CASSLAGGSGNTIYF	TGTGCCAGCAGCTTGGCAGGGGGCTCTGGAAACACCATATATTTT
NA	TRBV7-2	NA	TRBJ2-5	CASSPGRAETQYF	TGTGCCAGCAGCCCGGGGCGGGCGGAGACCCAGTACTTC
TRBD1	TRBV7-8	NA	TRBJ1-2	CASSTPRDRVEYGYTF	TGTGCCAGCAGCACGCCCCGGGACAGGGTCGAATATGGCTACACCTTC
NA	TRBV5-1	once	TRBJ1-5	CASSSGLNSNQPQHF	TGCGCCAGCAGCTCAGGGCTAAATAGCAATCAGCCCCAGCATTTT
NA	TRBV27	NA	TRBJ1-2	CASSYSALYGYTF	TGTGCCAGCAGTTATTCGGCCCTCTATGGCTACACCTTC
TRBD1	TRBV14	NA	TRBJ1-1	CASSHWGTGGTEAFF	TGTGCCAGCAGCCACTGGGGGACAGGGGGCACTGAAGCTTTCTTT
NA	TRBV27	few	TRBJ2-3	CASSVQGTSTDTQYF	TGTGCCAGCAGCGTCCAGGGGACTAGCACAGATACGCAGTATTTT
NA	TRBV19	few	TRBJ1-1	CASWGPGRNTEAFF	TGTGCCAGTTGGGGTCCCGGGAGGAACACTGAAGCTTTCTTT
NA	TRBV28	NA	TRBJ2-7	CASTSNGEIHEQYF	TGTGCCAGCACCAGTAATGGGGAAATCCACGAGCAGTACTTC
TRBD1	TRBV6-1	NA	TRBJ2-7	CASIRDRGTYEQYF	TGTGCCAGCATTCGCGACAGGGGGACCTACGAGCAGTACTTC
NA	TRBV9	NA	TRBJ1-2	CASSVDPRASYHGYTF	TGTGCCAGCAGCGTAGATCCCAGGGCCTCATACCATGGCTACACCTTC
TRBD1	TRBV13	NA	TRBJ1-2	CASSKMIPGQGELGGYTF	TGTGCCAGCAGCAAGATGATACCGGGACAGGGAGAGTTAGGTGGCTACACCTTC
TRBD1	TRBV11-2	NA	TRBJ2-7	CASSWGTGNSYEQYF	TGTGCCAGCAGCTGGGGGACAGGGAACTCCTACGAGCAGTACTTC
NA	TRBV2	NA	TRBJ2-1	CASSLAESSYNEQFF	TGTGCCAGCAGTTTAGCGGAGAGCTCCTACAATGAGCAGTTCTTC
NA	TRBV11-2	NA	TRBJ2-7	CASSLIYEQYF	TGTGCCAGCAGCCTAATCTACGAGCAGTACTTC
NA	TRBV7-8	once	TRBJ1-5	CASSLAARDDQPQHF	TGTGCCAGCAGCTTAGCGGCCAGGGATGATCAGCCCCAGCATTTT
NA	TRBV27	NA	TRBJ2-7	CASSQDRNTYEQYF	TGTGCCAGCAGTCAGGATAGGAACACCTACGAGCAGTACTTC
TRBD2	TRBV15	NA	TRBJ2-1	CATSRDGLAGVGDEQFF	TGTGCCACCAGCAGAGATGGGCTAGCGGGAGTAGGTGATGAGCAGTTCTTC
NA	TRBV6-5	few	TRBJ2-1	CASKGYLDSYNEQFF	TGTGCCAGCAAGGGCTACCTAGACTCCTACAATGAGCAGTTCTTC
NA	TRBV18	NA	TRBJ1-1	CASSWGPGETEAFF	TGTGCCAGCTCCTGGGGGCCCGGGGAGACTGAAGCTTTCTTT
NA	TRBV9	NA	TRBJ2-5	CASSSGTEETQYF	TGTGCCAGCAGCTCCGGGACCGAAGAGACCCAGTACTTC
TRBD2	TRBV2	NA	TRBJ2-5	CASRPRGGGTETQYF	TGTGCCAGCAGGCCTCGTGGGGGGGGAACAGAGACCCAGTACTTC
TRBD2	TRBV11-2	NA	TRBJ2-1	CASSSGSIHNEQFF	TGTGCCAGCTCGAGCGGGAGTATCCACAATGAGCAGTTCTTC